A selection of T cell receptor beta chains follows, all from one sample in a study of CD8 T cells in Susac syndrome. One entry per CDR3 protein results from TCRdb running MiXCR on the immunoSEQ multiplex PCR reads. The data hold about 140,000 distinct CDR3 sequences, with approximately 95% observed a single time. Input material: CD8+ T cells from PBMCs. The receptors were gathered from a human donor in good health. Each CDR3 is given with its conserved first and last residue. The order of the fields is D gene, clone size, V gene, J gene, CDR3 protein, CDR3 DNA. The D gene is left open where the match is weak. The size entry is marked missing in some rows and otherwise reads once, few, many or a size class.

d_gene: NA; abundance: NA; v_gene: TRBV4-1; j_gene: TRBJ2-2; CDR3aa: CASSQLASTGELFF; CDR3nt: TGCGCCAGCAGCCAACTAGCGAGCACCGGGGAGCTGTTTTTT
d_gene: TRBD2; abundance: NA; v_gene: TRBV29-1; j_gene: TRBJ2-7; CDR3aa: CSVEPSGTYEQYF; CDR3nt: TGCAGCGTTGAACCTAGCGGGACCTACGAGCAGTACTTC
d_gene: NA; abundance: NA; v_gene: TRBV3-1; j_gene: TRBJ1-2; CDR3aa: CASSHAEQGPYGYTF; CDR3nt: TGTGCCAGCAGCCACGCCGAACAGGGTCCCTATGGCTACACCTTC
d_gene: NA; abundance: NA; v_gene: TRBV3-1; j_gene: TRBJ2-7; CDR3aa: CASSQTDLGYEQYF; CDR3nt: TGTGCCAGCAGCCAAACGGATTTAGGGTACGAGCAGTACTTC
d_gene: TRBD1; abundance: NA; v_gene: TRBV7-8; j_gene: TRBJ2-1; CDR3aa: CASRLEGWDSVLDEQFF; CDR3nt: TGTGCCAGCAGATTAGAAGGTTGGGACAGCGTCCTCGATGAGCAGTTCTTC
d_gene: TRBD1; abundance: NA; v_gene: TRBV6-2/TRBV6-3; j_gene: TRBJ1-1; CDR3aa: CASSGQGNTEAFF; CDR3nt: TGTGCCAGCAGTGGACAGGGGAACACTGAAGCTTTCTTT
d_gene: NA; abundance: NA; v_gene: TRBV12-3/TRBV12-4; j_gene: TRBJ2-3; CDR3aa: CASTRGSTDTQYF; CDR3nt: TGTGCCAGCACCCGGGGTAGCACAGATACGCAGTATTTT
d_gene: NA; abundance: once; v_gene: TRBV4-2; j_gene: TRBJ2-7; CDR3aa: CASSHGRHYEQYF; CDR3nt: TGTGCCAGCAGCCACGGGCGGCACTACGAGCAGTACTTC
d_gene: NA; abundance: NA; v_gene: TRBV7-6; j_gene: TRBJ1-1; CDR3aa: CASSLEGINTEAFF; CDR3nt: TGTGCCAGCAGCTTAGAGGGGATAAACACTGAAGCTTTCTTT
d_gene: TRBD2; abundance: NA; v_gene: TRBV5-6; j_gene: TRBJ2-7; CDR3aa: CASSHSGLAAYEQYF; CDR3nt: TGTGCCAGCAGCCATTCGGGACTAGCGGCCTACGAGCAGTACTTC
d_gene: NA; abundance: NA; v_gene: TRBV5-1; j_gene: TRBJ2-7; CDR3aa: CASSLAGEISYEQYF; CDR3nt: TGCGCCAGCAGCTTGGCCGGAGAGATCTCCTACGAGCAGTACTTC
d_gene: TRBD2; abundance: NA; v_gene: TRBV5-6; j_gene: TRBJ2-1; CDR3aa: CASSLDLAGVEHEQFF; CDR3nt: TGTGCCAGCAGCTTGGATTTAGCGGGAGTGGAACATGAGCAGTTCTTC
d_gene: NA; abundance: NA; v_gene: TRBV29-1; j_gene: TRBJ2-5; CDR3aa: CSLDSQETQYF; CDR3nt: TGCAGCCTGGACTCACAAGAGACCCAGTACTTC